Following are 20 T cell receptor beta chains from one sample sequenced in a study of immune heterogeneity within non-small cell lung tumors. With approximately 600 ng used per sample, the template was genomic DNA from bulk tumor. Several spatially distant biopsies were obtained per primary tumor intraoperatively. These patients got curative surgery after being newly diagnosed with untreated non-small cell lung cancer. With 32 V and 13 J primers, multiplex PCR amplified the TCR beta CDR3. TCRdb processed the multiplex PCR reads anew with MiXCR; each CDR3 protein has one entry. The sample includes around 23,000 distinct CDR3 sequences, 25% to 30% of them seen just once. Material for sequencing was lung tumor tissue. Every receptor here comes from a man aged 35 to 55 with non-small cell lung cancer.

This clonotype is termed medium-sized. The chain couples TRBV7-9 to TRBJ1-2; D not resolved. The CDR3 sequence is 14 residues long. Trimming removed 4 bases at V and 8 bases at J, with 17 bases between. Looked up from germline, CDR1 is SEHNR and CDR2 is FQNEAQ (reference sequence). CDR3 loop: CASSYQAGSGGYTF. In DNA form, the CDR3 reads TGTGCCAGCAGCTACCAGGCAGGATCGGGCGGCTACACCTTC.

This clonotype has ten or more counts. The chain combines TRBV11-3 with TRBJ2-7; 7 nucleotides line up with TRBD2. The V and J ends lost 0 bases and 9 bases, in that order; junction bases with no gene match: 8. The CDR3 extends over 14 amino acids. The germline CDR1 and CDR2 sequences are SGHNT and YENEEA. CDR3 sequence: CASSLEGLVGWQYF. The CDR3 nucleotides are TGTGCCAGCAGCTTAGAAGGACTAGTCGGTTGGCAGTACTTC.

This clonotype was seen only a few times. The chain has TRBV3-1 and TRBJ1-1; D is undetermined. The CDR3 consists of 12 residues. Trimming removed 4 bases at V and 10 bases at J, with 13 bases between. CDR1 and CDR2 from the germline V gene are LGHDT and YNNKEL (reference sequence). This CDR3 is CASSRDRTGAFF. CDR3 sequence (DNA): TGTGCCAGCAGCCGAGATAGGACCGGAGCTTTCTTT. The entire variable domain, with the rest obtained from reference TRBV3-1 and TRBJ1-1, is as follows: DTAVSQTPKYLVTQMGNDKSIKCEQNLGHDTMYWYKQDSKKFLKIMFSYNNKELIINETVPNRFSPKSPDKAHLNLHINSLELGDSAVYFCASSRDRTGAFFGQGTRLTVV.

Worth noting for this clonotype: With a much larger clone just one base away, this may be a read error. The CDR3 DNA is TGTGCCTGGAGGGGGGACAAAAGTACAGATAAGCAGTATTTT. It yields the protein CAWRGDKSTDKQYF. This chain uses TRBV30 with TRBJ2-3; D perhaps matches TRBD1 (6 bases). This CDR3 region has 14 residues. CDR1 and CDR2 (germline): GTSNPN, SVGIG (reference sequence).

On this clonotype itself: It may be a read error: a sequence one base away is much more abundant. This chain joins TRBV12-3 or TRBV12-4 and TRBJ1-1, with D hard to call. The CDR3 is 14 amino acids. Trimming removed 3 bases at V and 5 bases at J, with 13 bases between. CDR3 sequence reads: CASSLRHQKTEAFF. CDR3 DNA: TGTGCCAGCAGTTTGAGGCACCAGAAAACTGAAGCTTTCTTT.

A remark on this clonotype: At one end the junction does not follow the germline gene, possibly because of a read error. J is TRBJ2-3 and V is TRBV18, with 8 bases identical to TRBD2. Looked up from germline, CDR1 is KGHSH and CDR2 is LQKENI. This CDR3 has 13 amino acids. The CDR3 region is CASSPRLREALSF. CDR3 in DNA: TGTGCCAGCTCACCACGTTTGCGGGAGGCCCTGAGCTTT.

On this clonotype itself: A much larger clone lies one base from this, so it may be a read error. The J gene is TRBJ2-1, the V gene TRBV11-3; D perhaps matches TRBD1 (5 bases). The CDR3 consists of 13 residues. Germline CDR1 reads SGHNT; CDR2 reads YENEEA. This chain's CDR3 is CASSPQMDNQQFF. The CDR3 DNA reads as TGTGCCAGCAGCCCTCAGATGGACAATCAGCAGTTCTTC.

In its sample, this clonotype was seen many times. The chain links TRBV12-5 to TRBJ2-1; 8 positions match TRBD2. CDR3 length equals 14 residues. Germline values: CDR1 LGHNT, CDR2 FRNRAP. V shed 2 bases, J shed 4 bases, and the junction held 1 base outside the gene matches. CDR3 DNA sequence: TGTGCTAGTGGTTTGACTAGCGGATACAATGAGCAGTTCTTC. Translated, it gives CASGLTSGYNEQFF.

This clonotype was seen ten or more times. The V call is TRBV20-1, the J call TRBJ2-1; D uncertain. CDR1 and CDR2 (germline): DFQATT, SNEGSKA (reference sequence). V lost 5 bases and J 0 bases, leaving 14 bases between the germline ends. CDR3 length equals 15 residues. The CDR3 sequence: CSAPTLESSYNEQFF. The DNA for the CDR3 is TGCAGTGCTCCTACGCTGGAGAGCTCCTACAATGAGCAGTTCTTC.

This clonotype occurred many times. The chain joins TRBV7-9 to TRBJ2-3; maybe TRBD2 (6 bases). The CDR3 sequence is 19 residues long. V dropped 5 bases and J dropped 2 bases, with 26 bases sitting between them. CDR1 and CDR2 (germline): SEHNR, FQNEAQ (reference sequence). The CDR3 is CASSTPDVFRESDTDTQYF. As DNA, the CDR3 is TGTGCCAGCAGCACCCCAGACGTCTTTCGGGAGAGTGACACAGATACGCAGTATTTT.

V gene TRBV7-6 combines with J gene TRBJ2-5; D is ambiguous. V was clipped by 5 bases and J by 5 bases, with 12 bases between them. The CDR3 totals 13 residues. Germline CDR1 is SGHVS and CDR2 is FNYEAQ. CDR3 DNA: TGTGCCAGCAGCCCCAATCTGTGGGAGACCCAGTACTTC. Translating gives CASSPNLWETQYF.

Notes on this clonotype: This clone may be a read error of a much larger clone one base away. This chain uses TRBV30 with TRBJ2-3, with D possibly TRBD2 on 5 matching bases. Germline CDR1 GTSNPN, CDR2 SVGIG (reference sequence). This CDR3 is 12 amino acids long. The CDR3 DNA reads TGTGCCTGGAGTCGAGGGCCGGATACGGAGTATTTT. Its protein product is CAWSRGPDTEYF.

This clonotype occurred many times. The rearrangement uses TRBV2 and TRBJ2-2, with a weak D call TRBD2 (7 bases). CDR1 is SNHLY and CDR2 is FYNNEI in the germline V gene. The CDR3 spans 16 residues. The V and J ends lost 8 bases and 0 bases respectively, with 16 bases between them. The CDR3 nucleotides read TGTGCCAGCGGGTCGGGGGGACACCCGAACACCGGGGAGCTGTTTTTT. Protein sequence: CASGSGGHPNTGELFF. Looking up the rest from reference TRBV2 and TRBJ2-2 gives the full variable domain: EPEVTQTPSHQVTQMGQEVILRCVPISNHLYFYWYRQILGQKVEFLVSFYNNEISEKSEIFDDQFSVERPDGSNFTLKIRSTKLEDSAMYFCASGSGGHPNTGELFFGEGSRLTVL.

On this clonotype itself: A junction boundary mismatches the germline segment, possibly from a read error. CDR3 DNA: TGCGCCAGCAGCCCACAAGGCCAGGAGACCCATTACTTC. It encodes CASSPQGQETHYF. The chain is built from TRBV5-1 and TRBJ2-5; D is unclear. CDR1 is SGHRS and CDR2 is YFSETQ in the germline V gene. This CDR3 region has 13 residues.

In the case of this clonotype: A much larger clone differs by one base, so this may be a read error. This chain joins TRBV6-5 and TRBJ2-7; D could derive from TRBD1 or TRBD2 (6 bases each). This CDR3 region has 15 residues. CDR1 and CDR2 (germline): MNHEY, SVGAGI. The CDR3 DNA reads as TGTGCCAGCAATTACTTCGGCCGGGGGCAATACGAGCAGTACTTC. Protein product: CASNYFGRGQYEQYF.

This clonotype is termed medium-sized. The V gene is TRBV20-1, the J gene TRBJ2-1, with D unclear. CDR3 length: 14 residues. Per germline, CDR1 DFQATT and CDR2 SNEGSKA (reference sequence). The ends were cut back, 3 bases at V and 8 bases at J, with 17 bases in the middle. The CDR3 DNA follows: TGCAGTGCTAGGAGTACGTACACAGTTTATGAGCAGTTCTTC. This encodes CSARSTYTVYEQFF.

In its sample, this clonotype was seen many times. The chain has TRBV24-1 and TRBJ2-3; 9 bases are shared with TRBD1. CDR3 length: 17 residues. V trimming: 5 bases; J trimming: 1 base; junction bases outside the gene matches: 9. Per the germline V gene, CDR1 is KGHDR and CDR2 is SFDVKD. The CDR3 here is CATSGRTGEEGTDTQYF. For the CDR3, the DNA is TGTGCCACCAGTGGTCGGACAGGGGAGGAGGGCACAGATACGCAGTATTTT.

V usage is TRBV20-1 and J usage is TRBJ2-3; 9 bases agree with TRBD2. The length of the CDR3 is 15 residues. From germline, CDR1 is DFQATT and CDR2 SNEGSKA (reference sequence). V lost 2 bases to trimming and J lost 5 bases; unmatched junction nucleotides: 8. CDR3 DNA sequence: TGCAGTGCTAGACAAGGCGGGGGGGGGCAAGATACGCAGTATTTT. The encoded protein is CSARQGGGGQDTQYF.

In regard to this clonotype: This may come from a read error, since a much larger clone is one base off. This chain links TRBV19 with TRBJ2-2; D perhaps matches TRBD2 (6 bases). The CDR3 runs to 12 residues. The germline V gene encodes CDR1 LNHDA and CDR2 SQIVND (reference sequence). The CDR3 DNA follows: TGTGTCAGTATAACGGGAGCCGGGGAGCTGTTTTTT. As protein: CVSITGAGELFF.

In its sample, this clonotype ranks as medium-sized. The J gene is TRBJ1-2, the V gene TRBV19, with TRBD1 matching over 7 bases. Germline V gene data show CDR1 as LNHDA and CDR2 as SQIVND (reference sequence). CDR3 size: 12 residues. Trimming at V came to 8 bases and at J to 2 bases, leaving 2 bases not matched to a gene. For the CDR3, the DNA is TGTGCCAGTCTACAGGGGAACTATGGCTACACCTTC. It specifies CASLQGNYGYTF.